This TCR beta chain was obtained from a study of blood T cell repertoires in COVID-19. Study background: Collection of acute and convalescent COVID-19 samples took place in the United States, Italy and Spain.

This CDR3 comprises 13 residues. The germline gives CDR1 MNHNY, CDR2 SVGAGI (reference sequence). With 11 bases removed from V and 2 bases from J, the gap between germline ends came to 13 bases. Original processing methods: Reference gene primers were amplified, and this amplification served to estimate nucleated cell counts. TCRdb's table, derived via immunoSEQ multiplex PCR, lists solely in-frame clones and lacks some. That table is the source of V, J and clone size, and D and trimming were worked out from the DNA. The sample records 250,000 to 300,000 clones, roughly 88% being singletons. The TCR sequence derives from a woman under 40 with acute or convalescent COVID-19. Sequenced material: peripheral blood. The V call is TRBV6-6, the J call TRBJ1-5; weak D call: TRBD1 (6 bases). The CDR3 nucleotides read TGTGCCGGAACACAGGGTGGCAATCAGCCCCAGCATTTT. Its translation is CAGTQGGNQPQHF.